This T cell receptor beta chain was observed in a study of control samples from healthy donors and cancer patients. This CDR3 has 15 residues. Germline lookup yields CDR1 SGHTA and CDR2 FQGNSA. Trimming took 5 bases from V and 3 from J; bases not matched to a gene: 5. Profiled with immunoSEQ multiplex PCR; TCRdb holds only in-frame clones, not every one. The profile shows about 83,000 clones, 91% of them singletons. V usage is TRBV7-2 and J usage is TRBJ2-2; 8 positions agree with TRBD1. The TCR comes from a man aged 50 or older in good health. Sequencing was carried out using blood. Here the CDR3 reads CASSPGTGHTGELFF. CDR3 DNA: TGTGCCAGCAGCCCCGGGACAGGCCACACCGGGGAGCTGTTTTTT.